This T cell receptor beta chain was sequenced in a study of shared clonotypes between healthy human individuals. Study in general: Per donor, three plates held CD4 naive cells, three held CD4 memory, two held CD8 naive and one held CD8 memory. Study-wide points: Among several donors, approximately 5% of naive CD4 clonotypes were found in common.

Clones were read by immunoSEQ multiplex PCR, and TCRdb kept only the in-frame ones, dropping some. The profile shows fewer than 850,000 clones, about 92% of them singletons. A remark on this clone: Its antigen is still unknown.

In germline, CDR1 is SQVTM, CDR2 ANQGSEA. Trimming at V came to 3 bases and at J to 2 bases, leaving 3 bases not matched to a gene. There are 14 residues in the CDR3. This TCR was recovered from a man aged 18 to 30 in good health. Some clones in this sample may be carry-over from other donors' samples. The V call is TRBV29-1, the J call TRBJ2-3; TRBD2 aligns across 9 bases. Material: memory CD8+ T cells from PBMCs. Subset noted: CD45RO+ cells pooled with CCR7-negative TemRA cells. CDR3: CSVDLAGPTDTQYF. The CDR3 coding sequence is TGCAGCGTTGACCTAGCGGGACCCACAGATACGCAGTATTTT.